This TCR beta chain derives from a study of monozygotic twins with cystic fibrosis. Study-level results: Nucleotide-identical clonotype sharing was significantly higher within monozygotic CF twin pairs than between unrelated CF individuals. Low clonality (median roughly 0.009) suggested a mostly naive repertoire. J usage was most co-twin-similar in 8 of 16 pairs, V in 13.

This clone has just one count. Its antigen is currently unknown. Clones were sequenced by immunoSEQ multiplex PCR, and TCRdb holds only the in-frame ones, with some missing. The sample has around 15,000 clones; around 89% are singletons. The CDR3 totals 16 residues. Germline V gene lookup returns CDR1 LNHDA and CDR2 SQIVND (reference sequence). Trimming removed 6 bases from V and 0 bases from J, with 15 bases in between. This chain joins TRBV19 and TRBJ1-5; TRBD1 might be the D (6 bases). This receptor was taken from a boy aged 5-17 years with cystic fibrosis. Sequencing was performed on blood. The CDR3: CASSETGINSNQPQHF. CDR3 bases: TGTGCCAGTAGCGAGACAGGAATTAATAGCAATCAGCCCCAGCATTTT.